A selection of T cell receptor beta chains follows, all from one sample in a study of identical twins. MiXCR, run by TCRdb on the 5' RACE reads, gives a single entry per CDR3 protein. The table has about 890,000 distinct CDR3 sequences, around an eighth seen once. The data also belong to a second study, concerning yellow fever vaccine responses in identical twins.

Sequences were obtained from PBMCs. The receptors stem from a woman between 18 and 29 years old in good health. Both conserved end residues are part of each CDR3. Size is stated for part of the rows, as once, few or many counts, or as a class when the clone is expanded.

cdr3_aa: CASSQDTGPNTEAFF
clone_size: NA
v_call: TRBV4-1
j_call: TRBJ1-1

cdr3_aa: CAISESNAYTGELFF
clone_size: NA
v_call: TRBV10-3
j_call: TRBJ2-2

cdr3_aa: CATSRDFPLGAGPYEQYF
clone_size: few
v_call: TRBV15
j_call: TRBJ2-7

cdr3_aa: CASSSRDRGRNTIYF
clone_size: NA
v_call: TRBV2
j_call: TRBJ1-3

cdr3_aa: CASSSTWVDTQYF
clone_size: NA
v_call: TRBV9
j_call: TRBJ2-3

cdr3_aa: CASLPGTTYNEQFF
clone_size: many
v_call: TRBV7-9
j_call: TRBJ2-1

cdr3_aa: CASGGGYTF
clone_size: few
v_call: TRBV9
j_call: TRBJ1-2

cdr3_aa: CASSLISGNTIYF
clone_size: many
v_call: TRBV6-1
j_call: TRBJ1-3

cdr3_aa: CASSLVSAAIDNEQFF
clone_size: few
v_call: TRBV5-1
j_call: TRBJ2-1

cdr3_aa: CASSHSGAYNEQFF
clone_size: NA
v_call: TRBV7-9
j_call: TRBJ2-1

cdr3_aa: CASRKGESSGNTIYF
clone_size: few
v_call: TRBV7-9
j_call: TRBJ1-3

cdr3_aa: CASSSSLGLADYNEQFF
clone_size: NA
v_call: TRBV6-2/TRBV6-3
j_call: TRBJ2-1

cdr3_aa: CSVDQREGAGNTIYF
clone_size: few
v_call: TRBV29-1
j_call: TRBJ1-3

cdr3_aa: CASSEIGPSGGHYGYTF
clone_size: NA
v_call: TRBV2
j_call: TRBJ1-2

cdr3_aa: CASSQLNTEAFF
clone_size: many
v_call: TRBV3-1
j_call: TRBJ1-1

cdr3_aa: CASSSDRGHQETQYF
clone_size: many
v_call: TRBV7-7
j_call: TRBJ2-5

cdr3_aa: CASRRQLSSYNEQFF
clone_size: NA
v_call: TRBV12-3/TRBV12-4
j_call: TRBJ2-1

cdr3_aa: CSAYTGELAEAFF
clone_size: NA
v_call: TRBV20-1
j_call: TRBJ1-1

cdr3_aa: CASSLGLAGAILGTDTQYF
clone_size: NA
v_call: TRBV7-8
j_call: TRBJ2-3

cdr3_aa: CSARVALYNEQFF
clone_size: many
v_call: TRBV20-1
j_call: TRBJ2-1

cdr3_aa: CASSQQVQETQYF
clone_size: NA
v_call: TRBV5-1
j_call: TRBJ2-5

cdr3_aa: CASSPGLISNTEAFF
clone_size: NA
v_call: TRBV5-1
j_call: TRBJ1-1

cdr3_aa: CASSLRGRNDNEQFF
clone_size: NA
v_call: TRBV7-9
j_call: TRBJ2-1

cdr3_aa: CASSARDNSPNGYTF
clone_size: few
v_call: TRBV2
j_call: TRBJ1-2

cdr3_aa: CASSLESGVGAEAFF
clone_size: NA
v_call: TRBV11-2
j_call: TRBJ1-1

cdr3_aa: CASSPTGGGSAYEQYF
clone_size: few
v_call: TRBV7-9
j_call: TRBJ2-7

cdr3_aa: CASSLVPPALGVRNTQYF
clone_size: NA
v_call: TRBV27
j_call: TRBJ2-3

cdr3_aa: CASSLPRTGPTDTQYF
clone_size: many
v_call: TRBV12-3/TRBV12-4
j_call: TRBJ2-3

cdr3_aa: CASSLESGPQETQYF
clone_size: few
v_call: TRBV7-9
j_call: TRBJ2-5

cdr3_aa: CASSGTGGRAGYTF
clone_size: NA
v_call: TRBV28
j_call: TRBJ1-2

cdr3_aa: CASRTSGGQETQYF
clone_size: many
v_call: TRBV12-3/TRBV12-4
j_call: TRBJ2-5

cdr3_aa: CSAKKEGSINEQFF
clone_size: NA
v_call: TRBV20-1
j_call: TRBJ2-1

cdr3_aa: CASSQEWTRSYNEQFF
clone_size: NA
v_call: TRBV3-1
j_call: TRBJ2-1

cdr3_aa: CSAPGTAGELFF
clone_size: many
v_call: TRBV20-1
j_call: TRBJ2-2

cdr3_aa: CASSQVLTGTVTYEQYF
clone_size: NA
v_call: TRBV3-1
j_call: TRBJ2-7

cdr3_aa: CASSRQGIGSPLHF
clone_size: many
v_call: TRBV28
j_call: TRBJ1-6

cdr3_aa: CSARDETGIDTDTQYF
clone_size: few
v_call: TRBV20-1
j_call: TRBJ2-3

cdr3_aa: CASSFSGGPPETQYF
clone_size: few
v_call: TRBV5-8
j_call: TRBJ2-5

cdr3_aa: CASSLAPGESYNEQFF
clone_size: few
v_call: TRBV5-4
j_call: TRBJ2-1

cdr3_aa: CASSYLLAGGNEQFF
clone_size: NA
v_call: TRBV6-5
j_call: TRBJ2-1

cdr3_aa: CSVGGSAGELFF
clone_size: few
v_call: TRBV29-1
j_call: TRBJ2-2

cdr3_aa: CSARTGRNTGELFF
clone_size: NA
v_call: TRBV20-1
j_call: TRBJ2-2

cdr3_aa: CASSQSNPGRNEQFF
clone_size: NA
v_call: TRBV4-1
j_call: TRBJ2-1

cdr3_aa: CASSSTGPNEAFF
clone_size: few
v_call: TRBV5-1
j_call: TRBJ1-1

cdr3_aa: CAISESEPPSGELFF
clone_size: few
v_call: TRBV10-3
j_call: TRBJ2-2

cdr3_aa: CASSLLRGSGANVLTF
clone_size: NA
v_call: TRBV7-9
j_call: TRBJ2-6

cdr3_aa: CSARVTTSTDTQYF
clone_size: few
v_call: TRBV20-1
j_call: TRBJ2-3

cdr3_aa: CASSPSGMLTYEQYF
clone_size: NA
v_call: TRBV5-1
j_call: TRBJ2-7

cdr3_aa: CASSLAGLAADEQFF
clone_size: NA
v_call: TRBV7-9
j_call: TRBJ2-1

cdr3_aa: CASSPDYSVGAKNIQYF
clone_size: NA
v_call: TRBV12-3/TRBV12-4
j_call: TRBJ2-4

cdr3_aa: CASSKVRTGGARSPGANVLTF
clone_size: few
v_call: TRBV21-1
j_call: TRBJ2-6

cdr3_aa: CSARQGASGNTIYF
clone_size: many
v_call: TRBV20-1
j_call: TRBJ1-3

cdr3_aa: CSARDSGLGGQETQYF
clone_size: few
v_call: TRBV20-1
j_call: TRBJ2-5

cdr3_aa: CASSPQGLDYTDTQYF
clone_size: NA
v_call: TRBV18
j_call: TRBJ2-3

cdr3_aa: CASSYGQGAAEAFF
clone_size: NA
v_call: TRBV6-5
j_call: TRBJ1-1

cdr3_aa: CASSELQSGGHGYTF
clone_size: NA
v_call: TRBV2
j_call: TRBJ1-2

cdr3_aa: CASSLSSGPSGNSPLHF
clone_size: few
v_call: TRBV5-1
j_call: TRBJ1-6

cdr3_aa: CSVEGLAGGYEQYF
clone_size: NA
v_call: TRBV29-1
j_call: TRBJ2-7

cdr3_aa: CASSQEEGGEQYF
clone_size: NA
v_call: TRBV4-2
j_call: TRBJ2-7